Shown below are 12 T cell receptor beta chains from a single sample sequenced in a study of cytomegalovirus exposure and HLA in healthy donors. PCR involved 60 Vbeta and 13 Jbeta primers. TCRdb's table, derived via immunoSEQ multiplex PCR, lists solely in-frame clones and lacks some. The sample shows 82,000 or so clones, approximately 74% of them seen only once. Sequenced sample: PBMCs. These receptors were taken from a woman in her fifties or sixties in good health and CMV-seropositive.

The rearrangement links TRBV4-2 to TRBJ2-3; D gene ambiguous. Trimming left V 1 base short and J 2 bases short, with 10 bases between. Germline lookup yields CDR1 LGHNA and CDR2 YNFKEQ. The CDR3 length is 15 residues. The CDR3 region is CASSQGLADTDTQYF. The DNA of the CDR3 is TGTGCCAGCAGCCAAGGACTGGCCGACACAGATACGCAGTATTTT.

V and J are TRBV7-2 and TRBJ2-1; 7 bases align to TRBD2. Germline V CDR1 and CDR2: SGHTA, FQGNSA. V dropped 0 bases and J dropped 0; count of bases not matched to a gene: 2. The CDR3 sequence is 16 residues long. Written as DNA, the CDR3 is TGTGCCAGCAGCTTAGCTTTAGCGGGCTCCTACAATGAGCAGTTCTTC. It is translated as CASSLALAGSYNEQFF.

The chain combines TRBV30 with TRBJ1-4; weak D call: TRBD1 (5 bases). Per germline, CDR1 GTSNPN and CDR2 SVGIG (reference sequence). This CDR3 region has 13 residues. V shed 2 bases and J shed 5 bases, with 9 bases lying between them. The DNA for the CDR3 is TGTGCCTGGAGTCCAGGGCCAAATGAAAAACTGTTTTTT. It translates to CAWSPGPNEKLFF.

The V gene is TRBV30, the J gene TRBJ2-5, with TRBD1 identical over 7 bases. This CDR3 region has 15 residues. J lost 2 bases, V lost 1 base, and 7 bases had no gene match. In germline, CDR1 is GTSNPN, CDR2 SVGIG (reference sequence). CDR3 DNA sequence: TGTGCCTGGAGTGGGCGACAGGGACGTCAAGAGACCCAGTACTTC. It encodes CAWSGRQGRQETQYF.

J is TRBJ2-2 and V is TRBV4-1; 8 positions match TRBD2. The CDR3 covers 17 residues. Unmatched junction bases numbered 3, after V lost 0 bases and J lost 0 bases. From germline, CDR1 is MGHRA and CDR2 YSYEKL. The CDR3 DNA reads as TGCGCCAGCAGCCAAGAAATAGCGGGATCGAACACCGGGGAGCTGTTTTTT. This codes for CASSQEIAGSNTGELFF.

This chain connects TRBV5-4 to TRBJ2-1; 9 positions agree with TRBD1. This CDR3 region has 14 residues. The V gene end was trimmed by 9 bases and the J gene end by 7 bases; junction bases not matched to a gene: 11. Germline CDR1 SGHNT, CDR2 YYREEE (reference sequence). The CDR3, as DNA: TGTGCCACCCAAGGGACAGGGACTGGTAATGAGCAGTTCTTC. Protein sequence: CATQGTGTGNEQFF.

The chain employs TRBV11-2 and TRBJ2-1, with TRBD1 as a possible D gene (5 bases). From germline, CDR1 is SGHAT and CDR2 FQNNGV. The CDR3 spans 13 residues. V was cut by 8 bases and J by 4 bases, with 12 bases left in between. The CDR3 DNA reads TGTGCCAGCGCGAGGACACTTTACAATGAGCAGTTCTTC. It is translated as CASARTLYNEQFF.

The chain is built from TRBV5-4 and TRBJ2-1; the match to TRBD2 covers 10 bases. This CDR3 has 15 amino acids. CDR1 is SGHNT, CDR2 YYREEE, per germline (reference sequence). Unmatched junction bases numbered 2, after V lost 0 bases and J lost 5 bases. The chain's CDR3 is CASSLGGLANNEQFF. CDR3 DNA sequence: TGTGCCAGCAGCTTGGGGGGACTAGCGAACAATGAGCAGTTCTTC.

This chain links TRBV9 with TRBJ1-2, with D maybe TRBD1 (6 bases). This CDR3 spans 14 amino acids. CDR1 and CDR2 from the germline V gene are SGDLS and YYNGEE. V lost 2 bases, J lost 4 bases, and 12 bases lay in between. This chain's CDR3 is CASSVRDNLYGYTF. The CDR3 DNA reads TGTGCCAGCAGCGTTAGGGACAACCTCTATGGCTACACCTTC.

The chain's CDR3 is CASSLDLQYSEQYF. Here the CDR3 DNA reads TGTGCCAGCAGCTTAGATCTACAGTACTCCGAGCAGTACTTC. The chain links TRBV7-9 to TRBJ2-7; D uncertain. Trimming took off 1 base at V and 6 bases at J, with 13 bases between the two ends. CDR3 length: 14 residues. Germline CDR1 and CDR2: SEHNR and FQNEAQ (reference sequence).

V usage is TRBV27 and J usage is TRBJ2-5; D gene unclear. Deletions cut 5 bases from V and 3 bases from J, with 4 bases between. Germline CDR1 and CDR2: MNHEY and SMNVEV (reference sequence). The CDR3 contains 11 residues. CDR3 DNA sequence: TGTGCCAGCAGTCACAAAGAGACCCAGTACTTC. It specifies CASSHKETQYF.

The rearrangement links TRBV5-1 to TRBJ1-2, with 8 bases lining up with TRBD1. Germline V lookup: CDR1 SGHRS, CDR2 YFSETQ. The CDR3 is 18 amino acids. The V and J ends lost 7 bases and 2 bases, in that order; junction bases with no gene match: 19. CDR3 protein: CASALSAGGVTVNYGYTF. CDR3 bases: TGCGCCAGCGCCCTCTCGGCAGGGGGCGTTACGGTGAACTATGGCTACACCTTC.